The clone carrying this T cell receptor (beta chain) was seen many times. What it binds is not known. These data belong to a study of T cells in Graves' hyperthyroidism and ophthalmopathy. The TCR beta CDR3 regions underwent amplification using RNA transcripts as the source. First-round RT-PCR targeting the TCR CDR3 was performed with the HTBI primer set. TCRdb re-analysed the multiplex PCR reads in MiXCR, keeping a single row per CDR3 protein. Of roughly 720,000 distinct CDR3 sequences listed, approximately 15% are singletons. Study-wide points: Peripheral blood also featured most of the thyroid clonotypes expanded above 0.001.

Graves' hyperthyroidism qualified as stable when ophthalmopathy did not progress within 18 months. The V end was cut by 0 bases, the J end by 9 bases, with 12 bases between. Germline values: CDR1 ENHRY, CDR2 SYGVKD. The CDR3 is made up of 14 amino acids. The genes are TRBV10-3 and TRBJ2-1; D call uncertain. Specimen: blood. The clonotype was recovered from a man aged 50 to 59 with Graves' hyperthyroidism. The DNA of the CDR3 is TGTGCCATCAGTGAGTCGATAGTAGGGATTGAGCAGTTCTTC. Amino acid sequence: CAISESIVGIEQFF.